Below, 10 T cell receptor beta chains from the same sample are listed, as sequenced in a study of CD8+ T cells in alopecia areata. Extraction of RNA preceded its reverse transcription into cDNA, which served as the sequencing template. Only in-frame clones appear in the TCRdb table, and some are missing; sequencing was by immunoSEQ multiplex PCR. This sample has about 300,000 clones, each found more than once. Pooled cells of cutaneous lymph node origin were sorted on CD4, CD8alpha, NKG2D, NKG2ACE and other markers. Sequencing was carried out using CD4+ T cells sorted from a lymph node. The origin of the receptors is a C3H/HeJ mouse with alopecia areata. The strain's MHC type: H2-k.

The table lists this clone with many counts. The gene names here belong to mouse. Sequencing ends 4 residues short of the CDR3 end; the germline J gene provides the rest. The chain carries TRBV1 and TRBJ2-7; 11 positions agree with TRBD2. Per germline, CDR1 NSQYPW and CDR2 LRSPGD (reference sequence). This CDR3 is 14 amino acids long. CDR3 bases read: TGCACCTGCAGTGCCCTGGGACTGGGGGAT. This translates into CTCSALGLGD. The entire CDR3 is CTCSALGLGDEQYF.

This clone appeared a few times. Mouse gene names apply. CDR3 sequence reads: CASSEGLDAEQFF. Partial CDR3 DNA: TGTGCCAGCAGTGAGGGACTGGATGCT. The chain combines TRBV13-1 with TRBJ2-1; 8 nucleotides line up with TRBD2. The CDR3 is cut off 4 residues early in the read; its end comes from the germline J gene. The CDR3 is made up of 13 amino acids. V was clipped by 2 bases and J by 5 bases; unmatched bases: 0. The germline V gene encodes CDR1 NSHNY and CDR2 SYGAGN.

In regard to this clone: Mouse gene names apply. The CDR3 end lies 4 residues beyond the end of the read and is filled in from the germline J gene. The chain carries TRBV31 and TRBJ2-1, with 8 bases that match TRBD2. The CDR3 loop spans 15 amino acids. From germline, CDR1 is GKSSPN and CDR2 SITVG. Losses at the gene ends were 1 base for V and 1 base for J; bases not matched to a gene: 3. The CDR3 DNA, read in part, is TGTGCCTGGAGTCCCCGACTGGGGAACTATGCT. It yields the protein CAWSPRLGNYA. The CDR3 as a whole reads CAWSPRLGNYAEQFF.

This clone was seen at least ten times. The gene names given are mouse names. The read stops 4 residues short of the end of the CDR3; the missing end is completed from the germline J gene. The rearrangement uses TRBV13-1 and TRBJ2-1; maybe TRBD1 (6 bases). Trimming stripped 1 base from V and 0 bases from J, with 11 bases between. This CDR3 comprises 16 residues. Looked up from germline, CDR1 is NSHNY and CDR2 is SYGAGN. CDR3 amino acids: CASSDSGTPNYAEQFF. The part of the CDR3 DNA that was read is TGTGCCAGCAGTGATTCCGGGACACCTAACTATGCT.

Note on this clone: Gene names denote mouse genes. The read is 4 residues too short to cover the CDR3 end, so that end is filled in from the germline J gene. V is TRBV13-1 and J is TRBJ2-7; 8 bases align to TRBD2. Trimming cost V 0 bases and J 1 base; bases outside gene matches: 3. The CDR3 spans 15 residues. Germline assignment: CDR1 NSHNY and CDR2 SYGAGN. The chain's CDR3 is CASSDAWTGSYEQYF. CDR3 DNA, as far as it was read: TGTGCCAGCAGTGATGCATGGACTGGGTCCTAT.

As for this clone: Each gene name is a mouse one. Partial CDR3 DNA: TGTGCCAGCAGTGCTCCTTCGGGACAGGCAAACACA. Amino acids: CASSAPSGQANT. The complete CDR3 protein is CASSAPSGQANTEVFF. The chain combines TRBV13-1 with TRBJ1-1; TRBD1 matches 8 bases. The read ends 4 residues before the CDR3 terminus; that terminus is restored from the germline J gene. The V and J ends lost 3 bases and 0 bases, in that order; junction bases with no gene match: 7. The CDR3 totals 16 residues. CDR1 NSHNY and CDR2 SYGAGN come from the germline V gene.

This clone appeared a few times. The gene symbols are mouse symbols. The read ends 4 residues before the CDR3 terminus; that terminus is restored from the germline J gene. The chain has TRBV5 and TRBJ1-2; a weak D match, TRBD1 (5 bases). V lost 0 bases to trimming and J lost 2 bases, with 7 bases between them. The CDR3 runs 14 residues. CDR1 is LGHNA and CDR2 is YNLKQL in the germline V gene (reference sequence). The sequenced CDR3 bases are TGTGCCAGCAGCCAAGATTCAGGGAACTCC. Protein: CASSQDSGNS. The entire CDR3 protein reads CASSQDSGNSDYTF.

About this clone: Gene names are the mouse ones. The read terminates 4 residues before the CDR3 end, so the remaining end is supplied by the germline J gene. The chain recombines TRBV13-1 with TRBJ2-3; no clear D. Trimming shortened V by 4 bases and J by 2 bases, and 5 bases separated the two germline ends. The CDR3 is 12 amino acids. Germline V gene lookup returns CDR1 NSHNY and CDR2 SYGAGN. CDR3 DNA (partial): TGTGCCAGCAGTCCAAATGCAGAA. Residues: CASSPNAE. The CDR3, in full, reads CASSPNAETLYF.

On this clone: The gene names here belong to mouse. Sequencing ends 4 residues short of the CDR3 end; the germline J gene provides the rest. The chain combines TRBV19 with TRBJ1-2; D unclear. The CDR3 spans 13 residues. Germline-derived CDR1 and CDR2 are FNHDT and SITEND (reference sequence). V was shortened by 3 bases and J by 0 bases, with 6 bases between the two germline ends. The sequenced part of the CDR3 DNA is TGTGCCAGCAGTACCGCTGCAAACTCC. This codes for CASSTAANS. Given in full, the CDR3 is CASSTAANSDYTF.

Many counts were recorded for this clone. Gene names refer to mouse genes. The observed sequence ends 4 residues before the CDR3 terminus, with the missing tail filled in from the germline J gene. This CDR3 is also generated by other DNA sequences in the sample. The chain couples TRBV13-1 to TRBJ2-1, with D perhaps TRBD1 (6 bases). Trimming took 2 bases from V and 1 from J, leaving 7 bases between them. The CDR3 spans 14 residues. Germline V gives CDR1 NSHNY, CDR2 SYGAGN. CDR3 in amino acids: CASSDQGNYAEQFF. The CDR3 DNA, read in part, is TGTGCCAGCAGTGACCAGGGGAACTATGCT.